The next 29 T cell receptor beta chains were all read from a single sample in a study of cytomegalovirus exposure and HLA in healthy donors. Use of 60 Vbeta and 13 Jbeta primers characterized the PCR. Sequenced by immunoSEQ multiplex PCR; TCRdb stores in-frame clones only, minus some. This table has some 78,000 clones, 74% appearing once. The sequencing input was PBMCs. The source is a man aged 40-49 years in good health and CMV-seropositive.

Only one count was recorded for this clone. The gene calls are TRBV27 and TRBJ2-3; the match to TRBD2 covers 10 bases. Germline V gene sequence: CDR1 MNHEY, CDR2 SMNVEV (reference sequence). V was clipped by 6 bases and J by 2 bases; unmatched bases: 11. This CDR3 region has 17 residues. In nucleotides, the CDR3 is TGTGCCAGCAGACTCTATCCACTAGCGGGGACCACAGATACGCAGTATTTT. Translated: CASRLYPLAGTTDTQYF.

This chain uses TRBV27 with TRBJ2-1; 7 nucleotides align to TRBD1. The CDR3 has 12 amino acids. Germline V gene lookup returns CDR1 MNHEY and CDR2 SMNVEV (reference sequence). Germline trimming cut 2 bases from V and 12 bases from J; bases unmatched to any gene: 4. The CDR3 is CASSLIGTAQFF. In DNA form, the CDR3 reads TGTGCCAGCAGTTTAATAGGGACAGCGCAGTTCTTC.

The chain has TRBV6-1 and TRBJ1-5; the match to TRBD1 covers 7 bases. V dropped 3 bases and J dropped 0; count of bases not matched to a gene: 2. The CDR3 covers 15 residues. CDR1 is MNHNS, CDR2 SASEGT, per germline. The CDR3 DNA is TGTGCCAGCAGTGAGCGACAGGGTAGCAATCAGCCCCAGCATTTT. Protein: CASSERQGSNQPQHF.

V usage is TRBV2 and J usage is TRBJ2-2; no clear D. This CDR3 comprises 15 residues. Per germline, CDR1 SNHLY and CDR2 FYNNEI. V was clipped by 2 bases and J by 4 bases, with 11 bases between them. CDR3 residues: CASSEMSRSTGELFF. The CDR3 bases are TGTGCCAGCAGTGAAATGTCCCGTAGCACCGGGGAGCTGTTTTTT.

The chain recombines TRBV28 with TRBJ1-1, with 7 bases matching TRBD1. Germline assignment: CDR1 MDHEN and CDR2 SYDVKM. The CDR3 has 14 amino acids. Trimming removed 6 bases from V and 3 bases from J; junction bases left unmatched: 7. The CDR3 region is CASSHRGSHTEAFF. CDR3 nucleotides: TGTGCCAGCAGCCACAGGGGCAGCCACACTGAAGCTTTCTTT.

The V call is TRBV15, the J call TRBJ1-5; D is unresolved. The CDR3 has 13 amino acids. Per germline, CDR1 LNHNV and CDR2 YYDKDF (reference sequence). V shed 1 base and J shed 7 bases, with 8 bases lying between them. The CDR3 DNA sequence: TGTGCCACCAGCAGAGGAGGGTCCCAGCCCCAGCATTTT. Residues: CATSRGGSQPQHF.

This clone was picked up one time. This chain uses TRBV5-6 with TRBJ2-7; possibly TRBD2 for D (5 bases). Looked up from germline, CDR1 is SGHDT and CDR2 is YYEEEE. This CDR3 has 16 amino acids. The germline V and J ends were trimmed by 4 bases and 0 bases, with 17 bases remaining between them. The CDR3 is CASSGQAGRFSYEQYF. DNA of the CDR3: TGTGCCAGCAGCGGGCAGGCGGGCCGATTCTCCTACGAGCAGTACTTC.

This clone was observed a few times. The V call is TRBV25-1, the J call TRBJ2-3; D is unresolved. Germline-derived CDR1 and CDR2 are MGHDK and SYGVNS. The CDR3 covers 15 residues. V shed 6 bases and J shed 3 bases, with 16 bases lying between them. CDR3 DNA: TGTGCCAGCAGCCTAACCGGTAGATTGACAGATACGCAGTATTTT. This gives the protein CASSLTGRLTDTQYF.

This clone appeared a single time. The chain has TRBV18 and TRBJ2-1, with TRBD2 identical over 11 bases. The CDR3 is made up of 16 amino acids. The germline CDR1 and CDR2 sequences are KGHSH and LQKENI. The ends lost 3 bases at V and 3 bases at J; junction bases unmatched: 4. The CDR3 DNA follows: TGTGCCAGCTCACCCTTAGGGACTAGCGGCTACAATGAGCAGTTCTTC. Translating gives CASSPLGTSGYNEQFF.

The V and J genes are TRBV7-9 and TRBJ2-6; D may be TRBD2 (5 bases). This CDR3 contains 15 residues. V shed 6 bases and J shed 2 bases, with 11 bases lying between them. Germline V gene data show CDR1 as SEHNR and CDR2 as FQNEAQ (reference sequence). CDR3 residues: CASSSAVAGANVLTF. In nucleotides, the CDR3 is TGTGCCAGCAGTTCAGCGGTGGCTGGGGCCAACGTCCTGACTTTC.

The rearrangement links TRBV28 to TRBJ2-7; possibly TRBD1 for D (5 bases). CDR1 and CDR2 (germline): MDHEN, SYDVKM. The CDR3 is made up of 17 amino acids. V lost 3 bases and J lost 0, with 18 bases in between. CDR3 residues: CASSFNRWGELSYEQYF. Here the CDR3 DNA reads TGTGCCAGCAGTTTTAATCGTTGGGGCGAGCTCTCCTACGAGCAGTACTTC.

This sequence joins TRBV7-6 and TRBJ1-1; D gene uncertain. Trimming left V 5 bases short and J 4 bases short, with 17 bases between. CDR3 length equals 15 residues. Germline CDR1 reads SGHVS; CDR2 reads FNYEAQ. The CDR3 loop reads CASSKNREGGTEAFF. Here the CDR3 DNA reads TGTGCCAGCAGCAAAAACAGAGAGGGTGGCACTGAAGCTTTCTTT.

This clone came up many times. This chain links TRBV7-2 with TRBJ2-2, with D possibly matching TRBD1 (5 bases). This CDR3 spans 15 amino acids. CDR1 is SGHTA and CDR2 is FQGNSA in the germline V gene. V dropped 3 bases and J dropped 6 bases, with 14 bases sitting between them. For the CDR3, the DNA is TGTGCCAGCAGCTTGACAGTCCAAGGGTCCGGGGAGCTGTTTTTT. The encoded protein is CASSLTVQGSGELFF.

The V call is TRBV7-9, the J call TRBJ1-1; TRBD1 aligns across 7 bases. The CDR3 sequence is 14 residues long. Germline trimming cut 4 bases from V and 1 base from J; bases unmatched to any gene: 3. Germline V gene lookup returns CDR1 SEHNR and CDR2 FQNEAQ (reference sequence). This chain's CDR3 is CASSSDRRNTEAFF. DNA for the CDR3: TGTGCCAGCAGCTCGGACAGGAGGAACACTGAAGCTTTCTTT.

This chain joins TRBV27 and TRBJ2-6; D is undetermined. The CDR3 is 15 amino acids. Trimming stripped 6 bases from V and 0 bases from J, with 9 bases between. Germline V lookup: CDR1 MNHEY, CDR2 SMNVEV (reference sequence). CDR3: CASSTLVSGANVLTF. The DNA for the CDR3 is TGTGCCAGCAGCACCCTAGTCTCTGGGGCCAACGTCCTGACTTTC.

The chain carries TRBV6-5 and TRBJ1-1; 10 bases line up with TRBD1. Germline V gene data show CDR1 as MNHEY and CDR2 as SVGAGI. V lost 2 bases and J lost 9; bases outside the gene matches: 12. The CDR3 is 16 residues long. The CDR3 here is CASSYGGTGEEMKAFF. CDR3 nucleotide sequence: TGTGCCAGCAGTTACGGAGGGACAGGGGAGGAAATGAAAGCTTTCTTT.

This clone was counted only a few times. This chain connects TRBV5-1 to TRBJ2-2, with a weak D call TRBD1 (5 bases). The germline V gene has CDR1 SGHRS and CDR2 YFSETQ. Trimming left V 4 bases short and J 2 bases short, with 12 bases between. This CDR3 has 15 residues. CDR3 bases: TGCGCCAGCAGCCCGGACACGGCCAACACCGGGGAGCTGTTTTTT. Translated, it gives CASSPDTANTGELFF.

This clone was seen only a few times. This chain uses TRBV6-5 with TRBJ2-7; 8 nucleotides agree with TRBD1. The V gene end was trimmed by 8 bases and the J gene end by 5 bases; junction bases not matched to a gene: 14. CDR1 is MNHEY and CDR2 is SVGAGI in the germline V gene. The CDR3 is 15 amino acids. The DNA of the CDR3 is TGTGCCAGCCGGGATGCGGCAGGGGGCTATCACGAGCAGTACTTC. Encoded protein: CASRDAAGGYHEQYF.

V and J are TRBV10-3 and TRBJ2-7; D may be TRBD1 (6 bases). Deletions cut 4 bases from V and 6 bases from J, with 16 bases between. Germline V gene lookup returns CDR1 ENHRY and CDR2 SYGVKD. The CDR3 has 14 residues. The CDR3 sequence: CAISVDSEGSEQYF. DNA for the CDR3: TGTGCCATCAGTGTGGACAGCGAGGGGTCCGAGCAGTACTTC.

The CDR3 reads CSVTGTSGPDNEQFF. The CDR3 DNA follows: TGCAGCGTTACCGGGACTAGCGGGCCAGACAATGAGCAGTTCTTC. This chain links TRBV29-1 with TRBJ2-1; 12 positions agree with TRBD2. The CDR3 runs to 15 residues. CDR1 and CDR2 (germline): SQVTM, ANQGSEA. V shed 5 bases and J 5 bases; nucleotides not matched to a gene: 7.

This chain links TRBV7-9 with TRBJ1-1; weak D call: TRBD1 (5 bases). The CDR3 length is 14 residues. CDR1 is SEHNR and CDR2 is FQNEAQ in the germline V gene (reference sequence). V dropped 5 bases and J dropped 1 base, with 11 bases sitting between them. Written as DNA, the CDR3 is TGTGCCAGCAGCCTAATGACAGCGAACACTGAAGCTTTCTTT. Amino acid sequence: CASSLMTANTEAFF. Based on the CDR3 plus reference TRBV7-9 and TRBJ1-1, the full variable domain is DTGVSQNPRHKITKRGQNVTFRCDPISEHNRLYWYRQTLGQGPEFLTYFQNEAQLEKSRLLSDRFSAERPKGSFSTLEIQRTEQGDSAMYLCASSLMTANTEAFFGQGTRLTVV.

The rearrangement links TRBV5-4 to TRBJ2-3; 9 bases match TRBD2. Germline CDR1 SGHNT, CDR2 YYREEE (reference sequence). CDR3 length equals 16 residues. V lost 4 bases, J lost 2 bases, and 8 bases stayed unmatched. This CDR3 reads CASSNRGLATTDTQYF. The DNA of the CDR3 is TGTGCCAGCAGCAATAGAGGACTAGCGACCACAGATACGCAGTATTTT.

This rearrangement joins TRBV7-9 to TRBJ2-1, with D perhaps matching TRBD2 (5 bases). From germline, CDR1 is SEHNR and CDR2 FQNEAQ (reference sequence). Trimming pared 10 bases from V and 0 bases from J, leaving 13 bases between. The CDR3 runs 14 residues. CDR3 protein: CAIPLGSSYNEQFF. In nucleotides, the CDR3 is TGTGCCATTCCCCTGGGGAGCTCCTACAATGAGCAGTTCTTC.

The J gene is TRBJ2-7, the V gene TRBV7-8; no reliable D call. This CDR3 has 13 amino acids. From germline, CDR1 is SGHVS and CDR2 FQNEAQ. V lost 4 bases, J lost 4 bases, and 11 bases lay in between. The CDR3 DNA reads as TGTGCCAGCAGCTCCCTAGGCCGGTACGAGCAGTACTTC. Its protein product is CASSSLGRYEQYF.

The chain joins TRBV4-3 to TRBJ2-3; 11 bases match TRBD2. The CDR3 totals 16 residues. The V gene end was trimmed by 3 bases and the J gene end by 4 bases; junction bases not matched to a gene: 6. Germline CDR1 LGHNA, CDR2 YSLEER. The CDR3 here is CASSQFLAGGPDTQYF. The CDR3 nucleotides are TGCGCCAGCAGCCAGTTTTTAGCGGGGGGGCCAGATACGCAGTATTTT.

The J gene is TRBJ2-1, the V gene TRBV5-1, with TRBD2 matching 14 bases. There are 16 residues in the CDR3. With V trimmed by 4 bases and J by 7 bases, 7 bases remained unmatched. CDR1 is SGHRS and CDR2 is YFSETQ in the germline V gene. CDR3 sequence (DNA): TGCGCCAGCAGCCCTGGGACTAGCGGGAGCCGGAATGAGCAGTTCTTC. This translates into CASSPGTSGSRNEQFF.

The rearrangement joins TRBV11-2 to TRBJ2-2; TRBD2 aligns across 11 bases. Germline V gene data show CDR1 as SGHAT and CDR2 as FQNNGV. The CDR3 is made up of 17 amino acids. Unmatched junction bases numbered 6, after V lost 5 bases and J lost 1 base. The CDR3: CASSTLAGALNTGELFF. CDR3 nucleotide sequence: TGTGCCAGCAGCACACTAGCGGGAGCCCTGAACACCGGGGAGCTGTTTTTT.

This chain joins TRBV9 and TRBJ2-2, with 14 bases lining up with TRBD2. J was trimmed by 8 bases and V by 2 bases; bases with no gene match: 2. Germline assignment: CDR1 SGDLS and CDR2 YYNGEE. CDR3 length: 15 residues. CDR3 coding DNA: TGTGCCAGCAGCGTCGGGACTAGCGGGGGTGGGGAGCTGTTTTTT. This codes for CASSVGTSGGGELFF.

V usage is TRBV9 and J usage is TRBJ1-2; perhaps TRBD1 as D (6 bases). Germline V gives CDR1 SGDLS, CDR2 YYNGEE. V was clipped by 1 base and J by 5 bases, with 12 bases between them. This CDR3 is 14 amino acids long. The CDR3 here is CASSVSTGAYGYTF. The CDR3, as DNA: TGTGCCAGCAGCGTATCGACAGGTGCTTATGGCTACACCTTC. Full variable domain (remainder filled in from reference TRBV9 and TRBJ1-2): DSGVTQTPKHLITATGQRVTLRCSPRSGDLSVYWYQQSLDQGLQFLIQYYNGEERAKGNILERFSAQQFPDLHSELNLSSLELGDSALYFCASSVSTGAYGYTFGSGTRLTVV.